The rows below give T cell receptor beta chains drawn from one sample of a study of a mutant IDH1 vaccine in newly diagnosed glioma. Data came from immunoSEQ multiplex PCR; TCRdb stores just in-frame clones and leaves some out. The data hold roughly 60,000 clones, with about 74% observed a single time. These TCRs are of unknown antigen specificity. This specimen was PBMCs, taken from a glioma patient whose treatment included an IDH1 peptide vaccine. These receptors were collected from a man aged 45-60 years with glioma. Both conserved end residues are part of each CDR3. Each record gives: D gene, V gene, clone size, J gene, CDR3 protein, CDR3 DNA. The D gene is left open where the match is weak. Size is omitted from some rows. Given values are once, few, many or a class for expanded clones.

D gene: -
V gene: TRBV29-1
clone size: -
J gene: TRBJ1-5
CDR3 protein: CSVEEAGIGQPQHF
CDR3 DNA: TGCAGCGTTGAAGAGGCAGGGATTGGTCAGCCCCAGCATTTT

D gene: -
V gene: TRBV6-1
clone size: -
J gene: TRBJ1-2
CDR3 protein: CASSEARGWVEIPYGYTF
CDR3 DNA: TGTGCCAGCAGTGAGGCCCGGGGGTGGGTTGAGATCCCGTATGGCTACACCTTC

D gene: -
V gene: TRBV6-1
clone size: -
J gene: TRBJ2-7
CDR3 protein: CASSEGLEGEQYF
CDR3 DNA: TGTGCCAGCAGTGAAGGGCTTGAGGGCGAGCAGTACTTC

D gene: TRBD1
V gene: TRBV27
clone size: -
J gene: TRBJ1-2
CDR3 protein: CASSPGGVNGYTF
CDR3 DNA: TGTGCCAGCTCCCCAGGGGGCGTGAATGGCTACACCTTC

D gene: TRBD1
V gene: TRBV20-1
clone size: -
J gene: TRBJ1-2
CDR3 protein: CSARTGYGYTF
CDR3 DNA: TGCAGTGCCCGGACAGGCTATGGCTACACCTTC

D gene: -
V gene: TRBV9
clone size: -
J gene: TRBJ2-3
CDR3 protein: CASSAQGTDTQYF
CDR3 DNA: TGTGCCAGCAGCGCCCAGGGCACAGATACGCAGTATTTT

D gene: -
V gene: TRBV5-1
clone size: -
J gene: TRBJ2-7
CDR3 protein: CASSFGAGPEQYF
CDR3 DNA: TGCGCCAGCAGCTTTGGTGCAGGGCCCGAGCAGTACTTC

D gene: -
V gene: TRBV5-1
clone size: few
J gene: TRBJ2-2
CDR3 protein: CATRQGGGTGELFF
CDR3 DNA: TGCGCCACCCGACAGGGAGGAGGCACCGGGGAGCTGTTTTTT

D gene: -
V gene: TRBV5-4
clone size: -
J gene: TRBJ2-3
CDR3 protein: CASSLSGQSTDTQYF
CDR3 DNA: TGTGCCAGCAGCTTGAGTGGCCAGTCCACAGATACGCAGTATTTT

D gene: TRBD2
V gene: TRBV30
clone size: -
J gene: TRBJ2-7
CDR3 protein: CACPTGRSAYEQYF
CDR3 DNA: TGTGCCTGCCCAACCGGGAGGTCGGCCTACGAGCAGTACTTC

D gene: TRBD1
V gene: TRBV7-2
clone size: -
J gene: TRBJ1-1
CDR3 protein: CASGPTGGNTEAFF
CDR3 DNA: TGTGCCAGCGGACCGACAGGGGGGAACACTGAAGCTTTCTTT

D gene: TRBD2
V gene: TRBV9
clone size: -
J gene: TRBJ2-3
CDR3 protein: CASSVAAGVTDTQYF
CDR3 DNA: TGTGCCAGCAGCGTAGCTGCGGGAGTCACAGATACGCAGTATTTT

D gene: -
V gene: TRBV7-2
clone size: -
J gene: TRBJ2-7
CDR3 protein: CASSDGGPYGTYEQYF
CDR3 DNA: TGTGCCAGCAGCGACGGAGGACCTTATGGAACATACGAGCAGTACTTC

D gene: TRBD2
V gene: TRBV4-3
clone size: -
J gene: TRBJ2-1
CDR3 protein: CASSQGDYAAEQFF
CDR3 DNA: TGCGCCAGCAGCCAGGGGGACTATGCCGCTGAGCAGTTCTTC

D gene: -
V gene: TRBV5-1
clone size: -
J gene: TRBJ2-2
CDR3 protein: CASSLAPGFTGELFF
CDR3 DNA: TGCGCCAGCAGCTTGGCCCCAGGGTTCACCGGGGAGCTGTTTTTT

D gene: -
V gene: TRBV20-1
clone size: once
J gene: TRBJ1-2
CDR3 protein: CCGGVTYGYTF
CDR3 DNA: TGCTGCGGGGGGGTCACCTATGGCTACACCTTC

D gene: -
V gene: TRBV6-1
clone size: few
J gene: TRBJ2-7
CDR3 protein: CASSVQGRGRDEQYF
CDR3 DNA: TGTGCCAGCAGTGTCCAGGGCAGGGGACGGGACGAGCAGTACTTC

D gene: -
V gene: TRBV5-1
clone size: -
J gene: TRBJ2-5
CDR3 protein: CASSDEGGTQYF
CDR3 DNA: TGCGCCAGCAGCGACGAGGGAGGGACCCAGTACTTC

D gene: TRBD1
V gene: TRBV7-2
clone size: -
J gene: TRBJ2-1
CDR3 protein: CASSLSGGAGEQFF
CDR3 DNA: TGTGCCAGCAGCTTATCAGGGGGCGCGGGTGAGCAGTTCTTC

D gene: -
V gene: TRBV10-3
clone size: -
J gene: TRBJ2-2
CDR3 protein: CASSTGYNTGELFF
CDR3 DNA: TGTGCCTCATCAACAGGGTACAACACCGGGGAGCTGTTTTTT

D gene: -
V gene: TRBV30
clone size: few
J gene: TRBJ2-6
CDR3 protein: CASGGANVLTF
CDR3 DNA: TGTGCCTCGGGGGGGGCCAACGTCCTGACTTTC

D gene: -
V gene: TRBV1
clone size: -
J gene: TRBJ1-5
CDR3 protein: CTSRQRQGEGSNQPQHF
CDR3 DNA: TGCACCAGCAGACAGCGACAGGGTGAGGGTAGCAATCAGCCCCAGCATTTT

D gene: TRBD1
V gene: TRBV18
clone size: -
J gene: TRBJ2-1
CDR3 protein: CASSPDRGTQFF
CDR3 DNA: TGTGCCAGCTCTCCGGACAGGGGAACGCAGTTCTTC

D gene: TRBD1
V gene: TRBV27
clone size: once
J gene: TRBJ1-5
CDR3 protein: CATAGDRGNQPQHF
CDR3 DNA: TGTGCCACTGCCGGGGACAGGGGCAATCAGCCCCAGCATTTT

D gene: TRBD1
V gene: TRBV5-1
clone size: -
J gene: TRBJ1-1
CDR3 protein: CASSPTPGTGGEAFF
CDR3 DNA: TGCGCCAGCAGCCCCACTCCCGGGACAGGAGGAGAAGCTTTCTTT

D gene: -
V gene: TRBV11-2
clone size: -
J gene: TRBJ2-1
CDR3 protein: CASSFEGEQFF
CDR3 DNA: TGTGCCAGCAGCTTCGAGGGTGAGCAGTTCTTC

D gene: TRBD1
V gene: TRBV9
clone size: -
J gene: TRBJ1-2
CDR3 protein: CASSVEDRGRSGYTF
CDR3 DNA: TGTGCCAGCAGCGTTGAGGACAGGGGGCGCAGTGGCTACACCTTC

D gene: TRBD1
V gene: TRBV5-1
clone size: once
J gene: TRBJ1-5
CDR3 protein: CASSLGQGANQPQHF
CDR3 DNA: TGCGCCAGCAGCTTGGGACAGGGGGCGAATCAGCCCCAGCATTTT

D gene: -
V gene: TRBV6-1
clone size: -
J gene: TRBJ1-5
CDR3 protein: CASSARVWQVNQPQHF
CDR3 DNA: TGTGCCAGCAGTGCCAGGGTGTGGCAGGTCAATCAGCCCCAGCATTTT

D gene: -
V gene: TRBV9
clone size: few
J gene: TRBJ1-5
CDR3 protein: CASSVEGADQPQHF
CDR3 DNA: TGTGCCAGCAGCGTCGAGGGTGCCGATCAGCCCCAGCATTTT

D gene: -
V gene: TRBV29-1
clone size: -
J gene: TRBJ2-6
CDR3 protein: CSVSGTGAPGANVLTF
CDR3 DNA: TGCAGCGTCTCTGGGACGGGCGCGCCCGGGGCCAACGTCCTGACTTTC

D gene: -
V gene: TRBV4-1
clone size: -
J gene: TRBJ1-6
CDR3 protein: CASSQGPFRTVYNSPLHF
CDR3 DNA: TGCGCCAGCAGCCAAGGTCCTTTCCGGACAGTGTATAATTCACCCCTCCACTTT

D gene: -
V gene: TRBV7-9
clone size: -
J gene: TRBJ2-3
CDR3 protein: CASRYGQPTTDTQYF
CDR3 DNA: TGTGCCAGCAGGTACGGACAGCCTACCACAGATACGCAGTATTTT

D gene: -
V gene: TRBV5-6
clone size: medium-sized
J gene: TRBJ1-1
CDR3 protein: CASSWQNTEAFF
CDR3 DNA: TGTGCCAGCAGCTGGCAGAACACTGAAGCTTTCTTT

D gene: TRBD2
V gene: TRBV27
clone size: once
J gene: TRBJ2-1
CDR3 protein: CASTQRGGHNEQFF
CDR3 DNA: TGTGCCAGCACCCAGCGGGGGGGACACAATGAGCAGTTCTTC

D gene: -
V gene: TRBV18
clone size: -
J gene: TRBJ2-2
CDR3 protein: CASSPTVRELFF
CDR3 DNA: TGTGCCAGCTCACCAACAGTCCGGGAGCTGTTTTTT

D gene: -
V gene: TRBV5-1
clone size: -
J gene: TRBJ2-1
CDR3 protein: CASSRGSYNEQFF
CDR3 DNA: TGCGCCAGCAGTAGAGGGTCCTACAATGAGCAGTTCTTC

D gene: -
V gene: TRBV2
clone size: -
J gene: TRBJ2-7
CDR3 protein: CASIPEGGSYEQYF
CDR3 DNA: TGTGCCAGCATACCCGAGGGGGGCTCCTACGAGCAGTACTTC

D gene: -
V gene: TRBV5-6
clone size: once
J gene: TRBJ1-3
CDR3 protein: CASKRPSGNTIYF
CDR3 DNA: TGTGCCAGCAAAAGGCCCTCTGGAAACACCATATATTTT

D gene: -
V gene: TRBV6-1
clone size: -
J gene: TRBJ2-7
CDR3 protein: CASSESRIEQYF
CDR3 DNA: TGTGCCAGCAGTGAGTCCAGAATAGAGCAGTACTTC

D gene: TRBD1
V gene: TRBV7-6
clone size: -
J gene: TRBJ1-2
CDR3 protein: CASSLGVRTGPGGYTF
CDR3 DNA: TGTGCCAGCAGCTTAGGGGTGAGGACAGGACCTGGGGGCTACACCTTC